These 19 T cell receptor beta chains were all obtained from the same sample, sequenced in a study of T cells expressing NK-cell markers. TCRdb re-called the 5' RACE reads; one entry per CDR3 protein, DNA not given. The listing records about 160,000 distinct CDR3 sequences. Sequences were obtained from blood T cells: a sorted CD56 or NKG2C T cell subset, CD4+ or CD8+ T cells, or bulk PBMC T cells (not recorded which). The receptors shown here come from a man between 18 and 69 years old in good health.

The gene calls are TRBV7-9 and TRBJ2-5. Germline V gene data show CDR1 as SEHNR and CDR2 as FQNEAQ (reference sequence). The CDR3 consists of 13 residues. CDR3 amino acids: CASSLANQETQYF.

The V and J genes are TRBV13 and TRBJ2-2; TCRdb outputs TRBD1, but without DNA this stays unchecked. Germline assignment: CDR1 PRHDT and CDR2 FYEKMQ (reference sequence). The CDR3 length is 17 residues. This CDR3 is CASTSLRDRVNTGELFF.

V and J are TRBV7-9 and TRBJ2-5; TCRdb picks TRBD2, but there is no DNA to check that call. Germline assignment: CDR1 SEHNR and CDR2 FQNEAQ (reference sequence). This CDR3 has 16 amino acids. The CDR3 reads CASSSGLAGTQETQYF. The complete variable domain, with remaining parts taken from reference TRBV7-9 and TRBJ2-5, reads DTGVSQNPRHKITKRGQNVTFRCDPISEHNRLYWYRQTLGQGPEFLTYFQNEAQLEKSRLLSDRFSAERPKGSFSTLEIQRTEQGDSAMYLCASSSGLAGTQETQYFGPGTRLLVL.

The chain carries TRBV12-5 and TRBJ1-1. The CDR3 sequence is 13 residues long. Germline V gene lookup returns CDR1 LGHNT and CDR2 FRNRAP. CDR3 in amino acids: CASGPGAAAEAFF.

The genes are TRBV7-9 and TRBJ2-7; the D call from TCRdb, TRBD1, cannot be confirmed without DNA. This CDR3 is 14 amino acids long. Germline CDR1 is SEHNR and CDR2 is FQNEAQ (reference sequence). The CDR3 sequence: CASSAPGSPYEQYF.

The chain joins TRBV7-8 to TRBJ1-2; checking the TCRdb D call of TRBD1 is not possible without DNA. This CDR3 is built from 15 residues. CDR1 is SGHVS, CDR2 FQNEAQ, per germline. This CDR3 is CASSFLPGQEYGYTF.

CDR3 residues: CASKWGRDNYEQYF. This chain links TRBV6-2 or TRBV6-3 with TRBJ2-7; TCRdb lists TRBD1, though no DNA is available to test this call. The length of the CDR3 is 14 residues. Germline V gene lookup returns CDR1 MNHEY and CDR2 SVGEGT.

The chain joins TRBV2 to TRBJ2-5; the D gene TCRdb calls, TRBD2, cannot be checked with no DNA. The germline V gene encodes CDR1 SNHLY and CDR2 FYNNEI. The CDR3 sequence is 15 residues long. CDR3: CASSGIGGAAETQYF.

CDR3 region: CASSIDNSFTYEQYF. This sequence joins TRBV19 and TRBJ2-7. CDR1 LNHDA and CDR2 SQIVND come from the germline V gene (reference sequence). The CDR3 covers 15 residues.

This rearrangement joins TRBV6-1 to TRBJ1-2; TCRdb's D gene call, TRBD1, goes unchecked for lack of DNA. The CDR3 is 12 amino acids. Per the germline V gene, CDR1 is MNHNS and CDR2 is SASEGT. CDR3 sequence reads: CASTGTGYGYTF.

This sequence joins TRBV4-2 and TRBJ2-2; TCRdb selects TRBD1, and the lack of DNA leaves this call unchecked. Looked up from germline, CDR1 is LGHNA and CDR2 is YNFKEQ. The CDR3 has 15 amino acids. The CDR3 protein is CASSQLQGSTGELFF.

This chain links TRBV11-2 with TRBJ1-4; TCRdb outputs TRBD1, but without DNA this stays unchecked. There are 15 residues in the CDR3. Germline V gene data show CDR1 as SGHAT and CDR2 as FQNNGV. CDR3 residues: CASSVPGGSTEKLFF.

V is TRBV7-7 and J is TRBJ1-1; as DNA is missing, the TRBD1 call by TCRdb cannot be tested. Germline V gene lookup returns CDR1 SSHAT and CDR2 FNYEAQ (reference sequence). The CDR3 extends over 16 amino acids. The CDR3 here is CASSRAPFGVDTEAFF.

The chain combines TRBV20-1 with TRBJ2-5; TCRdb calls TRBD2, which cannot be checked without DNA. The CDR3 is 15 amino acids. Per the germline V gene, CDR1 is DFQATT and CDR2 is SNEGSKA (reference sequence). The CDR3 sequence is CSASMWEDEQETQYF.

This chain links TRBV28 with TRBJ2-3. Germline CDR1 reads MDHEN; CDR2 reads SYDVKM. There are 17 residues in the CDR3. The CDR3: CASSYLHGEISTDTQYF.

The chain has TRBV19 and TRBJ1-2; TCRdb proposes TRBD1, but this gene call is untestable without DNA. The CDR3 is 13 amino acids. Germline V CDR1 and CDR2: LNHDA, SQIVND (reference sequence). CDR3 residues: CAKPGRTPYGYTF.

J is TRBJ2-1 and V is TRBV13; the D call from TCRdb, TRBD2, cannot be confirmed without DNA. The CDR3 contains 14 residues. In germline, CDR1 is PRHDT, CDR2 FYEKMQ (reference sequence). The CDR3 spells CASSLSLAGNEQFF.

The chain couples TRBV1 to TRBJ2-1; TCRdb indicates TRBD2, and absent DNA this call remains unverified. TRBV1 is given as a pseudogene. The CDR3 is 21 residues long. The CDR3 reads CTSSQPNEGLAGGPSYNEQFF.

The CDR3 protein is CASSGLVSEAFF. The V call is TRBV19, the J call TRBJ1-1. The CDR3 is 12 residues long. The V gene's germline CDR1 is LNHDA and CDR2 SQIVND (reference sequence).